This is a list of T cell receptor beta chains from one sample in a study of blood T cell repertoires in COVID-19. Using immunoSEQ multiplex PCR, the repertoire was profiled, and TCRdb retains in-frame clones only, with some absent. The table shows some 220,000 clones, with under 85% occurring only once. Sequencing was carried out using peripheral blood. All receptors derive from a woman in her 30s with COVID-19, enrolled during active disease. CDR3s leave out the opening cysteine and the closing phenylalanine or tryptophan.

CDR3aa: ASSPLSQGDTDTQY; j_gene: TRBJ2-3; v_gene: TRBV18
CDR3aa: ASSQLSSGANVLT; j_gene: TRBJ2-6; v_gene: TRBV7-6
CDR3aa: ASSGDRGSPGELF; j_gene: TRBJ2-2; v_gene: TRBV9
CDR3aa: ASSISVANEKLF; j_gene: TRBJ1-4; v_gene: TRBV19
CDR3aa: ATSRERDRVPTRNTEAF; j_gene: TRBJ1-1; v_gene: TRBV15
CDR3aa: ASSFAGLRTNYEQY; j_gene: TRBJ2-7; v_gene: TRBV27
CDR3aa: ASSLERGYEQY; j_gene: TRBJ2-7; v_gene: TRBV5-1
CDR3aa: ASARGVSYEQY; j_gene: TRBJ2-7; v_gene: TRBV9
CDR3aa: ASSIRDRNQPQH; j_gene: TRBJ1-5; v_gene: TRBV19
CDR3aa: ASSSRTGGVNTEAF; j_gene: TRBJ1-1; v_gene: TRBV27
CDR3aa: ASSPPGLAGVEQY; j_gene: TRBJ2-7; v_gene: TRBV18
CDR3aa: ASSPRTSGHSYNEQF; j_gene: TRBJ2-1; v_gene: TRBV9
CDR3aa: ASSSRLAGAYNEQF; j_gene: TRBJ2-1; v_gene: TRBV7-9
CDR3aa: ASSYNSKLGADTQY; j_gene: TRBJ2-3; v_gene: TRBV6-5
CDR3aa: ASSGLAVDTQY; j_gene: TRBJ2-3; v_gene: TRBV3-1/TRBV3-2
CDR3aa: ATSSFPRVSSTDTQY; j_gene: TRBJ2-3; v_gene: TRBV15
CDR3aa: ASSHNSGRAQSYEQY; j_gene: TRBJ2-7; v_gene: TRBV7-2
CDR3aa: ASSSPGTGGTDTQY; j_gene: TRBJ2-3; v_gene: TRBV5-5
CDR3aa: ASSLGQGSTEAF; j_gene: TRBJ1-1; v_gene: TRBV11-3
CDR3aa: ASSLLGDEQY; j_gene: TRBJ2-7; v_gene: TRBV18
CDR3aa: ASSLWGGRQPQH; j_gene: TRBJ1-5; v_gene: TRBV27
CDR3aa: ASSLGTANEKLF; j_gene: TRBJ1-4; v_gene: TRBV7-9
CDR3aa: ASSQAEGQTPAYEQY; j_gene: TRBJ2-7; v_gene: TRBV4-1
CDR3aa: ASSERKYNEQF; j_gene: TRBJ2-1; v_gene: TRBV28
CDR3aa: ASRLGVRTRLDEQF; j_gene: TRBJ2-1; v_gene: TRBV12-2
CDR3aa: ASRNKGAPGDEQY; j_gene: TRBJ2-7; v_gene: TRBV11-1
CDR3aa: AWSVQGGVSYNEQF; j_gene: TRBJ2-1; v_gene: TRBV30
CDR3aa: ASSLVSGGAQETQY; j_gene: TRBJ2-5; v_gene: TRBV28
CDR3aa: ASSRVRQAHNTGELF; j_gene: TRBJ2-2; v_gene: TRBV23-1
CDR3aa: ASSIPWTSGRVGTDTQY; j_gene: TRBJ2-3; v_gene: TRBV28
CDR3aa: ASSGGSAASSYNEQF; j_gene: TRBJ2-1; v_gene: TRBV25-1
CDR3aa: ATSRGTGAGDTQY; j_gene: TRBJ2-3; v_gene: TRBV15
CDR3aa: ASSLTGLAGVNDEQF; j_gene: TRBJ2-1; v_gene: TRBV7-3
CDR3aa: ASSFGTSRFPGELF; j_gene: TRBJ2-2; v_gene: TRBV7-9
CDR3aa: ASSLRGLYGYT; j_gene: TRBJ1-2; v_gene: TRBV5-4
CDR3aa: ASSPGTTYTGELF; j_gene: TRBJ2-2; v_gene: TRBV7-9
CDR3aa: ASSVGGTGTGEQY; j_gene: TRBJ2-7; v_gene: TRBV9
CDR3aa: ASSLRTSLPYEQY; j_gene: TRBJ2-7; v_gene: TRBV7-2
CDR3aa: ASSITGRSNEQF; j_gene: TRBJ2-1; v_gene: TRBV9
CDR3aa: ASSSGGSLWGYT; j_gene: TRBJ1-2; v_gene: TRBV28
CDR3aa: ASSVAASGRGHEQF; j_gene: TRBJ2-1; v_gene: TRBV9
CDR3aa: ASSLPMTFGSWNGYT; j_gene: TRBJ1-2; v_gene: TRBV7-2
CDR3aa: ASSKRPGGYT; j_gene: TRBJ1-2; v_gene: TRBV13
CDR3aa: SVEDGRVAGADTQY; j_gene: TRBJ2-3; v_gene: TRBV29-1
CDR3aa: ASSWGQLNGYT; j_gene: TRBJ1-2; v_gene: TRBV5-1
CDR3aa: ASSGHEGTEAF; j_gene: TRBJ1-1; v_gene: TRBV9
CDR3aa: ASYAEGGGYT; j_gene: TRBJ1-2; v_gene: TRBV9
CDR3aa: ASRFNNSPLH; j_gene: TRBJ1-6; v_gene: TRBV6-5